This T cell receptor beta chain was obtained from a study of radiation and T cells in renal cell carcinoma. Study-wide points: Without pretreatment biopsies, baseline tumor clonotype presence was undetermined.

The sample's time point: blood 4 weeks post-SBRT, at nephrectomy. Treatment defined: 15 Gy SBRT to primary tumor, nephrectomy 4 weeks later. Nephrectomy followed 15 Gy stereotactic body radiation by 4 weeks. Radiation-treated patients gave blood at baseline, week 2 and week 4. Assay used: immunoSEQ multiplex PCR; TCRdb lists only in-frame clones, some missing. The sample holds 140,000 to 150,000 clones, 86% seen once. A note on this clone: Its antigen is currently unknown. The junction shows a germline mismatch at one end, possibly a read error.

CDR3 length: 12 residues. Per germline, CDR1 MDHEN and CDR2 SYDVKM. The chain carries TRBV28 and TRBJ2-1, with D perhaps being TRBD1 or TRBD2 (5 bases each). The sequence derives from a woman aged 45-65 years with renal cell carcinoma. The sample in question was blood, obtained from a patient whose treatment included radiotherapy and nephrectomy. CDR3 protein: CASSLYRDPPVF. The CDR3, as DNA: TGTGCCAGCAGTTTATACCGGGACCCCCCGGTCTTC.